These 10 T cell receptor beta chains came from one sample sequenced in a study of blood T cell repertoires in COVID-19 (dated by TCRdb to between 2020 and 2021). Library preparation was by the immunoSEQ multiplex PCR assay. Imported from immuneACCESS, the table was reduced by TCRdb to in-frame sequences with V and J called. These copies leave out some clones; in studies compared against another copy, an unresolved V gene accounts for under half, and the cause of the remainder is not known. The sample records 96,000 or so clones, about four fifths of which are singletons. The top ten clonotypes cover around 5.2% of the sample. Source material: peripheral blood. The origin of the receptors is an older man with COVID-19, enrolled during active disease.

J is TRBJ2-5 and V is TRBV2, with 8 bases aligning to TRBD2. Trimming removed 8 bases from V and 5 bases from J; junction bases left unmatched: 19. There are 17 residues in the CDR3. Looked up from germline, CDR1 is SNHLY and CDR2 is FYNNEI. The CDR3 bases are TGTGCCAGCCGGAGGTCGCGGGGGGCCGGGTTAATGGAGACCCAGTACTTC. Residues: CASRRSRGAGLMETQYF.

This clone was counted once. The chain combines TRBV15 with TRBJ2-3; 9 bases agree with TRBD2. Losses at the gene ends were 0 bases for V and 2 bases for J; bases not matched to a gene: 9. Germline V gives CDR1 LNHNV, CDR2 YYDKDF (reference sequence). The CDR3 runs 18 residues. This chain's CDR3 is CATSRDLGSGSLTDTQYF. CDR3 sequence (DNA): TGTGCCACCAGCAGAGATCTTGGTAGCGGGAGCCTCACAGATACGCAGTATTTT. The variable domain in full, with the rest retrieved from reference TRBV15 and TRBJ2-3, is DAMVIQNPRYQVTQFGKPVTLSCSQTLNHNVMYWYQQKSSQAPKLLFHYYDKDFNNEADTPDNFQSRRPNTSFCFLDIRSPGLGDTAMYLCATSRDLGSGSLTDTQYFGPGTRLTVL.

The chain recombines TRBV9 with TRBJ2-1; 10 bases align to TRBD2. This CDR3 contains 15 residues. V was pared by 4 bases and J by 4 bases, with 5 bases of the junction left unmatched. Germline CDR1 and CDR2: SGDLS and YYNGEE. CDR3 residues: CASSSRTSGYNEQFF. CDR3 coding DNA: TGTGCCAGCAGCTCGCGGACTAGCGGATACAATGAGCAGTTCTTC.

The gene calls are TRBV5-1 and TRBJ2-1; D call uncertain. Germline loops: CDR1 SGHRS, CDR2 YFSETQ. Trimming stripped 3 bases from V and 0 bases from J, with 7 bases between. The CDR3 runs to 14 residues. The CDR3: CASSSASSYNEQFF. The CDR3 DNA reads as TGCGCCAGCAGCTCCGCGAGCTCCTACAATGAGCAGTTCTTC. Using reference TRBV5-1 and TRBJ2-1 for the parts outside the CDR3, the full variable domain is KAGVTQTPRYLIKTRGQQVTLSCSPISGHRSVSWYQQTPGQGLQFLFEYFSETQRNKGNFPGRFSGRQFSNSRSEMNVSTLELGDSALYLCASSSASSYNEQFFGPGTRLTVL.

The chain's CDR3 is CASSLREGDTQYF. The CDR3 bases are TGTGCCAGTAGCCTACGGGAGGGGGATACGCAGTATTTT. This chain uses TRBV19 with TRBJ2-3; 8 bases align to TRBD2. Germline V gene sequence: CDR1 LNHDA, CDR2 SQIVND (reference sequence). The V segment lost 6 bases and the J segment 6 bases; nucleotides outside the gene matches: 5. The CDR3 loop spans 13 amino acids.

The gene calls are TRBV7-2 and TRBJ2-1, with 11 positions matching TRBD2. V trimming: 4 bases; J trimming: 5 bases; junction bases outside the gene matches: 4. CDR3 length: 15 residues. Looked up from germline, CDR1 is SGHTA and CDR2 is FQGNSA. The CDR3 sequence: CASSYGLAGNNEQFF. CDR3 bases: TGTGCCAGCAGCTACGGACTAGCGGGCAACAATGAGCAGTTCTTC.

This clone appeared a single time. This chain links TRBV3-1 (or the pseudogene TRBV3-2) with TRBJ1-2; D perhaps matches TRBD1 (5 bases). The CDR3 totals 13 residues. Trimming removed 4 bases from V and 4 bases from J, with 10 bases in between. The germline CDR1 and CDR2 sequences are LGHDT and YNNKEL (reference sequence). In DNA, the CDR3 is TGTGCCAGCAGCCCTCAGGGTGGCTATGGCTACACCTTC. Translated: CASSPQGGYGYTF.

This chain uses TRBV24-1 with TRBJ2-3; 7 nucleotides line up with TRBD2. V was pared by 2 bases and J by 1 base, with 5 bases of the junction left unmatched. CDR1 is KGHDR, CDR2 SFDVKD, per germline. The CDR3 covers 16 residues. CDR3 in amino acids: CATSDSTSRGTDTQYF. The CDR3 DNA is TGTGCCACCAGTGATTCGACTAGCCGGGGCACAGATACGCAGTATTTT.

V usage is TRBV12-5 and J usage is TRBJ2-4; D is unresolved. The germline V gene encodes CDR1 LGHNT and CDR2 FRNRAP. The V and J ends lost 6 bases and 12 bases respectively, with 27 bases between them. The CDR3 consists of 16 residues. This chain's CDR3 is CASGRTNIGIATSQYF. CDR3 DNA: TGTGCTAGTGGCCGCACGAATATCGGCATAGCTACCTCTCAGTACTTC.

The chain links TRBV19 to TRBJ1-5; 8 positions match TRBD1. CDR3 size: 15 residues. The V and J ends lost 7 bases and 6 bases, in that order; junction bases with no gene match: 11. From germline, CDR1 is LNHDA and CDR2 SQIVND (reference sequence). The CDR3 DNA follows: TGTGCCAGTACTCCGGACAGGGCTTGGAGTCAGCCCCAGCATTTT. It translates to CASTPDRAWSQPQHF.